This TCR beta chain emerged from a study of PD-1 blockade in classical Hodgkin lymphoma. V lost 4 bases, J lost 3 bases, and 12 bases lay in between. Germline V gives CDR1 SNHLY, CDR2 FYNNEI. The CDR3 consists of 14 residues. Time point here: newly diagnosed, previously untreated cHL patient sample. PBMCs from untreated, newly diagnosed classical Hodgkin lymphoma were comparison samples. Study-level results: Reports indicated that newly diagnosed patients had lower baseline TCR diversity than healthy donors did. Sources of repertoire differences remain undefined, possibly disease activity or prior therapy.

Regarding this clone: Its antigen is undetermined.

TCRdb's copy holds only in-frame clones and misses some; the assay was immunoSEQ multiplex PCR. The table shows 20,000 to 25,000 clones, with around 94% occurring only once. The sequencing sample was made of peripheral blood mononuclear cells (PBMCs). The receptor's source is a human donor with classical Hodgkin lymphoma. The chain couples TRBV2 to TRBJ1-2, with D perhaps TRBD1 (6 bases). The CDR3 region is CASSGGGPHYGYTF. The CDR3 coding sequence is TGTGCCAGCAGTGGGGGGGGGCCCCACTATGGCTACACCTTC.